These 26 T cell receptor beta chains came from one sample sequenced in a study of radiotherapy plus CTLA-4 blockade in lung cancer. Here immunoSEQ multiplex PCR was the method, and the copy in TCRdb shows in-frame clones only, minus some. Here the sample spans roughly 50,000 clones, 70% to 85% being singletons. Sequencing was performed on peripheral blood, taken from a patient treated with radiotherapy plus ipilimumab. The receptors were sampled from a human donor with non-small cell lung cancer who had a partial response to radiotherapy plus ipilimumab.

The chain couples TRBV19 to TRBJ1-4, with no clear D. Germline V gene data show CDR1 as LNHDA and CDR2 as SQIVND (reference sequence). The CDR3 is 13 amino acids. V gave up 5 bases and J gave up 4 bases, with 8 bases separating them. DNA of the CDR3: TGTGCCAGTAGTCTCGGGTTTAATGAAAAACTGTTTTTT. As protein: CASSLGFNEKLFF. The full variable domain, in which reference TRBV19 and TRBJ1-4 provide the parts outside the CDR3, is DGGITQSPKYLFRKEGQNVTLSCEQNLNHDAMYWYRQDPGQGLRLIYYSQIVNDFQKGDIAEGYSVSREKKESFPLTVTSAQKNPTAFYLCASSLGFNEKLFFGSGTQLSVL.

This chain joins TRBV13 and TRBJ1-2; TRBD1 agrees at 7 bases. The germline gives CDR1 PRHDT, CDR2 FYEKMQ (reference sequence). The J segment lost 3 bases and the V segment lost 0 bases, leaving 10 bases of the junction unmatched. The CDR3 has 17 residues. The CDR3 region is CASSLGRGTGADYGYTF. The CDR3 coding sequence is TGTGCCAGCAGCTTAGGCCGCGGCACAGGGGCGGACTATGGCTACACCTTC.

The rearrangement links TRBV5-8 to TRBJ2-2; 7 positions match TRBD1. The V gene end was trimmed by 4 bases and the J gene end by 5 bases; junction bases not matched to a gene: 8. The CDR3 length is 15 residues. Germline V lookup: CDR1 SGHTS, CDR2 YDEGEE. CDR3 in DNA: TGTGCCAGCAGCCCGGGGCAGGGGGTTACCGGGGAGCTGTTTTTT. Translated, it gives CASSPGQGVTGELFF.

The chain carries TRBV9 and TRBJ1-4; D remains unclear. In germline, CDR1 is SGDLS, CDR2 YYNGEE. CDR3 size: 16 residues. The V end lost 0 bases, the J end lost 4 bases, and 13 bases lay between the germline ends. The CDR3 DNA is TGTGCCAGCAGCGTAGCTACGGGGAGTTTTAATGAAAAACTGTTTTTT. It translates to CASSVATGSFNEKLFF.

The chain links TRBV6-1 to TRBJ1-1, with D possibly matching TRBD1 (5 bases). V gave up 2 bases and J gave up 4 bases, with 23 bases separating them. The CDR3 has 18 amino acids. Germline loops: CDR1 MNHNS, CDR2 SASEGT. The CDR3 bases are TGTGCCAGCAGTGAATTGTCGTTTGGGCTGGGGACTGGCACTGAAGCTTTCTTT. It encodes CASSELSFGLGTGTEAFF.

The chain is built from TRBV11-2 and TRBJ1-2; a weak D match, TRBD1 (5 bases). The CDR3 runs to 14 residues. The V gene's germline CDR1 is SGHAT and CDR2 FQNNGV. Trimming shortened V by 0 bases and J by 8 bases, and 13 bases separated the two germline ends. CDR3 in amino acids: CASSLESRGAGYTF. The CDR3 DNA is TGTGCCAGCAGCTTAGAATCAAGGGGCGCGGGCTACACCTTC.

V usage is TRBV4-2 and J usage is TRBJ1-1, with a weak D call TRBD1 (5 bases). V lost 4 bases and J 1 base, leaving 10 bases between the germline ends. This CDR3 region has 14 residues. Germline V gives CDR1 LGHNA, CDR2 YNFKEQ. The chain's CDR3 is CASSPGGRNTEAFF. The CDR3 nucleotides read TGTGCCAGCAGCCCGGGGGGGAGGAACACTGAAGCTTTCTTT.

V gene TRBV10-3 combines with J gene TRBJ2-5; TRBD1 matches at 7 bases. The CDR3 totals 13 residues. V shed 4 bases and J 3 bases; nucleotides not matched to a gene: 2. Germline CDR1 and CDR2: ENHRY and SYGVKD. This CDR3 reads CAISGDREETQYF. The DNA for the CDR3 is TGTGCCATCAGTGGCGACAGGGAAGAGACCCAGTACTTC.

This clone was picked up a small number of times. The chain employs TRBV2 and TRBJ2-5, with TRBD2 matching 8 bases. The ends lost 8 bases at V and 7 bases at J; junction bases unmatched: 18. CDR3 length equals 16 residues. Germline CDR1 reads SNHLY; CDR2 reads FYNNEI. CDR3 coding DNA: TGTGCCAGCTTGATAACCCCTTCGGGGGGGCCTGCGACCCAGTACTTC. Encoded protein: CASLITPSGGPATQYF.

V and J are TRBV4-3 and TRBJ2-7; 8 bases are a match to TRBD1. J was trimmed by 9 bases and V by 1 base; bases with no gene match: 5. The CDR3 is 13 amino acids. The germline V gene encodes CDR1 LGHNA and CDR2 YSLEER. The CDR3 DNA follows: TGCGCCAGCAGCCAAGGGCAGGGGGCCGCGCAGTACTTC. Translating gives CASSQGQGAAQYF.

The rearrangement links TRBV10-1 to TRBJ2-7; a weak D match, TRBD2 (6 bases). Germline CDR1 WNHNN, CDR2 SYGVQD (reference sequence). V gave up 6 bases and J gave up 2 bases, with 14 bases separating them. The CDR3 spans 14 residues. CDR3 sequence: CASRGRGATYEQYF. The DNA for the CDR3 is TGCGCCAGCAGGGGCCGCGGGGCCACCTACGAGCAGTACTTC.

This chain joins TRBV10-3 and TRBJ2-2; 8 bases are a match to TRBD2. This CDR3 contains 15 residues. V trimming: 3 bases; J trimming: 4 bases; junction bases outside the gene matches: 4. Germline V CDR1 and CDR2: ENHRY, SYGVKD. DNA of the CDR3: TGTGCCATCAGTGACGGGGCGGGGGGCACCGGGGAGCTGTTTTTT. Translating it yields CAISDGAGGTGELFF.

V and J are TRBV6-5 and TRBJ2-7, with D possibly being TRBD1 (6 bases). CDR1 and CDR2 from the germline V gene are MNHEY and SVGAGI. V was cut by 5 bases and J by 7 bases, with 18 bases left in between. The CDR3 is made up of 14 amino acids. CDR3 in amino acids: CASSERGWAYEQYF. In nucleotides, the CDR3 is TGTGCCAGCAGTGAAAGGGGGTGGGCTTATGAGCAGTACTTC.

CDR3 in amino acids: CASSSNRIYTGELFF. CDR3 DNA sequence: TGTGCCAGCAGCAGTAACAGGATATACACCGGGGAGCTGTTTTTT. The chain uses TRBV11-3 and TRBJ2-2; D perhaps matches TRBD1 (5 bases). This CDR3 has 15 amino acids. Trimming left V 5 bases short and J 3 bases short, with 13 bases between. Germline lookup yields CDR1 SGHNT and CDR2 YENEEA.

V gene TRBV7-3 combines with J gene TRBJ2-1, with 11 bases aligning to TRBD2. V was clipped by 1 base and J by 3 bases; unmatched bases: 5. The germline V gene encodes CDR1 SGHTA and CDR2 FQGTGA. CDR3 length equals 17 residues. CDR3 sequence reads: CASSLSRLAGLYNEQFF. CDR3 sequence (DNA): TGTGCCAGCAGCTTAAGTAGACTAGCGGGGCTCTACAATGAGCAGTTCTTC.

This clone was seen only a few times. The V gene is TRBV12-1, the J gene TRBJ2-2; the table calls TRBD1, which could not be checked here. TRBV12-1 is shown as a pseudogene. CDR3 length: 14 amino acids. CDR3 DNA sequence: TGTGCCAGCAGCACCGGACAGGGCGCCGGGGAGCTGTTTTTT. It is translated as CASSTGQGAGELFF.

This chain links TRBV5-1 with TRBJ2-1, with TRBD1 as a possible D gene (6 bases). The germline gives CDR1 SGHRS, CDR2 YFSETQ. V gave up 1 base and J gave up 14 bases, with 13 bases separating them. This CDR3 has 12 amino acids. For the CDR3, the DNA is TGCGCCAGCAGCTTGTTCGCAGGGGAAGAGTTCTTC. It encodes CASSLFAGEEFF. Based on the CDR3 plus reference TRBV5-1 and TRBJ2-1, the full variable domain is KAGVTQTPRYLIKTRGQQVTLSCSPISGHRSVSWYQQTPGQGLQFLFEYFSETQRNKGNFPGRFSGRQFSNSRSEMNVSTLELGDSALYLCASSLFAGEEFFGPGTRLTVL.

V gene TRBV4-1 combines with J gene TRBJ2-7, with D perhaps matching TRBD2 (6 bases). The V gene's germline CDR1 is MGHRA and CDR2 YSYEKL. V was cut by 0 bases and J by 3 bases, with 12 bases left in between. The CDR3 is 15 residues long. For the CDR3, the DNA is TGCGCCAGCAGCCAAGATGGGACTTCCATCTACGAGCAGTACTTC. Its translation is CASSQDGTSIYEQYF.

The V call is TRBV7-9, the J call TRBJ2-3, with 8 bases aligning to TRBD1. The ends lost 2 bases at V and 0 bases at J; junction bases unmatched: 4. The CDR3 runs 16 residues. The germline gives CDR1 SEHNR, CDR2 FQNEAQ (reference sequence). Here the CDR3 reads CASSLRQGTSTDTQYF. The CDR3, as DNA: TGTGCCAGCAGCTTACGACAGGGGACAAGCACAGATACGCAGTATTTT.

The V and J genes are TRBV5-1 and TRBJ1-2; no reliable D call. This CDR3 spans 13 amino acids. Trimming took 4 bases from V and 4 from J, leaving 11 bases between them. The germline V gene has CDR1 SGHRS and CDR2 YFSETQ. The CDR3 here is CASSPSGSYGYTF. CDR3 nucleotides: TGCGCCAGCAGCCCAAGTGGGAGCTATGGCTACACCTTC.

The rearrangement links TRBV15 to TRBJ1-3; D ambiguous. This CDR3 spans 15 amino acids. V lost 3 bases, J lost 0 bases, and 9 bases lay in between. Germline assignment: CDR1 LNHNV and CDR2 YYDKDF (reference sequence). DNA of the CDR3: TGTGCCACCAGCAGGACACCAAACTCTGGAAACACCATATATTTT. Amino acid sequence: CATSRTPNSGNTIYF.

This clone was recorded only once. The CDR3 reads CASSIVSTNQPQHF. The DNA of the CDR3 is TGTGCCAGTAGTATAGTCAGTACCAATCAGCCCCAGCATTTT. The V call is TRBV19, the J call TRBJ1-5, with D unclear. Germline V gene data show CDR1 as LNHDA and CDR2 as SQIVND (reference sequence). The CDR3 runs 14 residues. V lost 1 base and J 3 bases, leaving 7 bases between the germline ends.

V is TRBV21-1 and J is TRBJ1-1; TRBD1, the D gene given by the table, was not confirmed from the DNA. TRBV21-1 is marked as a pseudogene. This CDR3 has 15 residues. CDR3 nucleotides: TGTGCCAGCAGCAAAAACAGGGAAGAGAGCACTGAAGCTTTCTTT. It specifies CASSKNREESTEAFF.

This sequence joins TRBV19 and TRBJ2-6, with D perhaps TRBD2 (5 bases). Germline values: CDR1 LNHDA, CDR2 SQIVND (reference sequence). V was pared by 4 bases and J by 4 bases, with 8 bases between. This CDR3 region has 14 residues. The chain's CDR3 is CASSRPGGANVLTF. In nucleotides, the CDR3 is TGTGCCAGTAGTAGGCCGGGGGGGGCCAACGTCCTGACTTTC.

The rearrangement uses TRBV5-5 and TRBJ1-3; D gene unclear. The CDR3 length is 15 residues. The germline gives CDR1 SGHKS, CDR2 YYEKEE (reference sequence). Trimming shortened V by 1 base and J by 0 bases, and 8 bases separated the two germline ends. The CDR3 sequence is CASSLLRSSGNTIYF. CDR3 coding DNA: TGTGCCAGCAGCTTGCTACGGAGCTCTGGAAACACCATATATTTT.

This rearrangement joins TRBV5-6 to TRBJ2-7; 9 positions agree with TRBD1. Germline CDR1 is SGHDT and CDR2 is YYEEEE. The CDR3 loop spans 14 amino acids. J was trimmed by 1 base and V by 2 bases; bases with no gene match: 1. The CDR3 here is CASSFGTGSYEQYF. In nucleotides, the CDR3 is TGTGCCAGCAGCTTTGGGACAGGGTCCTACGAGCAGTACTTC.